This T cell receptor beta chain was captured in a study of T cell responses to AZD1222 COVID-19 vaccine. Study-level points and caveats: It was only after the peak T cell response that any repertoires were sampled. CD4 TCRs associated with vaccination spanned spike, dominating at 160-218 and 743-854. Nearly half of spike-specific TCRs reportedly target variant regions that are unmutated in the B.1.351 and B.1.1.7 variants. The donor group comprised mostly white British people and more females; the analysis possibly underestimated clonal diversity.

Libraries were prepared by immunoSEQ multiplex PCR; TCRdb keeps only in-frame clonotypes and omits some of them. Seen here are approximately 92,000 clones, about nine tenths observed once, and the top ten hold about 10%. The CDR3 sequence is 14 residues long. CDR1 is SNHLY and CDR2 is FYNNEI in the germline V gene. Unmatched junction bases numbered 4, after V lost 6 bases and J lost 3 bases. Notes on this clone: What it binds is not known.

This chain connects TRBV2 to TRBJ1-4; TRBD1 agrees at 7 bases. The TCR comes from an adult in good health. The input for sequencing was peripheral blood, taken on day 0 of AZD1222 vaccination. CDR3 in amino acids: CASRLQGANEKLFF. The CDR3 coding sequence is TGTGCCAGCAGGCTTCAGGGGGCTAATGAAAAACTGTTTTTT.